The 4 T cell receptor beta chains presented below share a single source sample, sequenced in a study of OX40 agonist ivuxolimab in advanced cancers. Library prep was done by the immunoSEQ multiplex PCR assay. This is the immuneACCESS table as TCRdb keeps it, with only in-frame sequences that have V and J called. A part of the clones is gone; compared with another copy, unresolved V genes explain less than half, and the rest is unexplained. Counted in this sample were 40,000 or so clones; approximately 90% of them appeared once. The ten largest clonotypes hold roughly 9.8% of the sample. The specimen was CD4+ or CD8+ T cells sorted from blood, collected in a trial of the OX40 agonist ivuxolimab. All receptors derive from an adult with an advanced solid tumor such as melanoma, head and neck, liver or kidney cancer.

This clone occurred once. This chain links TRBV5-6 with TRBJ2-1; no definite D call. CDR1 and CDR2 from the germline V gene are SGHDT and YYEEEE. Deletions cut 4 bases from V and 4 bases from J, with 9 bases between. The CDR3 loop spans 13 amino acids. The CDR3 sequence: CASSGPNYNEQFF. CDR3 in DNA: TGTGCCAGCAGCGGGCCTAATTACAATGAGCAGTTCTTC.

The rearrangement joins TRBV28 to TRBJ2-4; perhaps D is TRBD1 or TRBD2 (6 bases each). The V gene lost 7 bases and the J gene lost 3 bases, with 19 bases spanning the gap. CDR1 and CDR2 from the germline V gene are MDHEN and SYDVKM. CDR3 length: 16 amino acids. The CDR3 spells CASNRGRDGIKNIQYF. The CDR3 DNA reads TGTGCCAGCAACCGGGGGCGGGATGGAATCAAAAACATTCAGTACTTC.

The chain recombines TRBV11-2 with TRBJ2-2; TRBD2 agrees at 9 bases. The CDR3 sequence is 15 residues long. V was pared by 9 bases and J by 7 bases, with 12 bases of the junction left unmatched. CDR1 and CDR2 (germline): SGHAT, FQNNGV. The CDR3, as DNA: TGTGCCAGGCTTAGCGGGAGTGGGGGGAACGGGGAGCTGTTTTTT. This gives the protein CARLSGSGGNGELFF.

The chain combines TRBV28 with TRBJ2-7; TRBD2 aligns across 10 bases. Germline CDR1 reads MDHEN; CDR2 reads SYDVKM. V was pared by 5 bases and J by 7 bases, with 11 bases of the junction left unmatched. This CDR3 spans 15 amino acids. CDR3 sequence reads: CASSPGLADRSEQYF. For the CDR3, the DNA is TGTGCCAGCAGTCCCGGACTAGCGGACCGATCAGAGCAGTACTTC.